The T cell receptor (beta chain) under discussion was sequenced for a study of blood T cell repertoires in COVID-19 (dated by TCRdb to about 2020). In the study overall: The collaborator samples originated in the United States, Italy and Spain and spanned the acute and convalescent phases of COVID-19. Samples were obtained from the ongoing ImmuneRACE study (first 160 participants) and from 1,254 subjects provided by 6 global collaborators. Where available, HLA class I and class II types were obtained from metadata supplied by the sample provider rather than from assay-based typing. A de-identified subject ID, COVID-19 status, age in years and sex were almost always included in the sample metadata. The dataset comprised deeply sampled blood TCRbeta repertoires from subjects exposed to, actively infected with, or recovered from COVID-19. The material from the prospective study consisted of cDNA or gDNA derived from T cells, B-cell-depleted T cells, or PBMCs. A freely available public database, intended as a resource for researchers studying the immune response to SARS-CoV-2, is where the repertoires were released.

At one collaborating source in Seattle, patients were enrolled during active infection and were followed longitudinally through the course of disease. Whole blood was collected in K2EDTA tubes by collaborating institutions according to the institutions' own protocols. Collaborator samples were shipped for TCRbeta analysis as frozen whole blood, isolated PBMCs, or DNA extracted from either sample type. TCRbeta CDR3 regions were amplified from genomic DNA using the immunoSEQ Assay, a bias-controlled multiplex PCR. In the source study's methods: Nucleated cell counts per sample were estimated from amplification of reference gene primers within the assay. To quantify the absolute abundance of each unique TCRbeta CDR3 rearrangement, sequence reads were collapsed and filtered. For each sample, productive Simpson clonality was calculated by taking the square root of Simpson's diversity index across productive rearrangements. TCRdb retrieved this table from immuneACCESS and kept in-frame rearrangements only. Not all clones are present; in checked studies, unresolved V genes account for under half, and no reason is known for the remainder. That table furnishes V, J and clone size, whereas the DNA furnished D and trimming. Within this sample are about 200,000 clones, with approximately 81% of them counted one time only. The ten largest account for 15% to 20% of the sample.

From V the trimming removes 8 bases and from J it removes 6 bases, while the gene matches leave 7 bases of the junction unaccounted for. CDR1 SEHNR and CDR2 FQNEAQ were looked up in the germline V gene (reference sequence). From cysteine to phenylalanine, the CDR3 is 12 amino acids long. The only DNA kept is the CDR3, 36 bases in frame from the first base. Details on this clone: The antigen this receptor binds is unknown. No base-level quality is on record; no much larger clone is a single base apart.

Here is what the overall study found, with its caveats: The amount of clinical and demographic metadata varied by source and participant and was provided uncurated.

The V and J genes are TRBV7-9 and TRBJ2-7; 7 bases in the middle match TRBD2. The sequence was collected from a person aged 70 to 80 with COVID-19, enrolled during active disease. Sequencing was performed on peripheral blood. The bases are TGTGCCAGCTCGCGGGAGCGTGGCGAGCAGTACTTC. Its product reads: CASSRERGEQYF.